This entry is about one T cell receptor beta chain. Antigen specificity is unknown. This entry belongs to a study of cytomegalovirus exposure and HLA in healthy donors. The study, taken as a whole, reports: Clusters of TCRs from the first cohort tended to co-occur in the roughly 120 validation repertoires (as a later analysis found). The classifier reportedly diagnosed cytomegalovirus status with high sensitivity and specificity. Confirmation was obtained in vitro that three CMV-associated chains are specific for CMV antigens. The listing of roughly 160 TCR beta chains classed them as cytomegalovirus-associated.

Libraries were prepared by immunoSEQ multiplex PCR; TCRdb keeps only in-frame clonotypes and omits some of them. The table lists around 120,000 clones, 86% of them singletons. Germline assignment: CDR1 SGHRS and CDR2 YFSETQ. Trimming took 5 bases from V and 0 from J; bases not matched to a gene: 3. The CDR3 is 16 residues long. Sequencing used PBMCs. This receptor was identified in a man between 18 and 29 years old in good health and CMV-seronegative. The chain uses TRBV5-1 and TRBJ1-4, with 11 bases matching TRBD1. The DNA for the CDR3 is TGCGCCAGCAGAAGGACAGGGGGCGCAACTAATGAAAAACTGTTTTTT. Translation: CASRRTGGATNEKLFF.